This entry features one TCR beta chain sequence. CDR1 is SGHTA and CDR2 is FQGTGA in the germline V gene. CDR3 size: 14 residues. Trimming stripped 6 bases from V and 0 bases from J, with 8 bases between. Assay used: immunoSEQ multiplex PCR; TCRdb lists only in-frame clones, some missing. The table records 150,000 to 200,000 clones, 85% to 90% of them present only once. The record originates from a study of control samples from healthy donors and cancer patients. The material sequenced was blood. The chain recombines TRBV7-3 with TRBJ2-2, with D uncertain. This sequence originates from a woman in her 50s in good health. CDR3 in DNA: TGTGCCAGCAGACAGACTTCGAACACCGGGGAGCTGTTTTTT. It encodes CASRQTSNTGELFF.